This T cell receptor beta chain was captured by sequencing in a study of shared clonotypes between healthy human individuals. Findings and caveats of the study: Shared across four donors were 4% to 5% of the naive CD4 clonotypes. Sampling included only blood; tissue repertoires likely differ.

The V gene lost 0 bases and the J gene lost 8 bases, with 11 bases spanning the gap. CDR3 length equals 13 residues. Germline V lookup: CDR1 SGDLS, CDR2 YYNGEE. Details on this clone: No antigen is known for it.

Measured with immunoSEQ multiplex PCR; TCRdb has only the in-frame clones, and not every one. The repertoire consists of approximately 980,000 clones, with over 75% occurring once and the leading ten covering roughly 1.5%. The TCR was taken from a man in his late teens or twenties in good health. The material sequenced was memory CD4+ T cells sorted from blood. Regarding subset: CD45RA-negative fraction. The V and J genes are TRBV9 and TRBJ1-2, with no clear D. The CDR3 is CASSVGETGGYTF. The CDR3 DNA sequence: TGTGCCAGCAGCGTAGGGGAAACGGGCGGCTACACCTTC.